This entry lists 26 T cell receptor beta chains sequenced from one sample in a study of siplizumab effects on memory and regulatory T cells. TCRdb's copy holds only in-frame clones and misses some; the assay was immunoSEQ multiplex PCR. The sample holds more than 90,000 clones, about 95% seen once. The material sequenced was non-Treg CD4+ T cells sorted from blood. These receptors were taken from a human donor in good health.

This chain connects TRBV5-4 to TRBJ2-1, with 10 nucleotides matching TRBD2. The CDR3 contains 17 residues. Germline values: CDR1 SGHNT, CDR2 YYREEE (reference sequence). The V and J ends lost 5 bases and 4 bases, in that order; junction bases with no gene match: 12. The CDR3 region is CASRTAYGTSDYNEQFF. CDR3 DNA sequence: TGTGCCAGCAGGACCGCTTATGGGACTAGCGATTACAATGAGCAGTTCTTC.

The chain employs TRBV7-6 and TRBJ2-3; 7 bases match TRBD1. CDR3 length: 15 residues. Germline V lookup: CDR1 SGHVS, CDR2 FNYEAQ. V lost 5 bases, J lost 2 bases, and 7 bases stayed unmatched. The CDR3 nucleotides read TGTGCCAGCAGCGGAAGGACAGGAATCACAGATACGCAGTATTTT. Translated, it gives CASSGRTGITDTQYF.

The CDR3 DNA reads as TGTGCCAGCCGGACAGGGGGTGCTTCGAACTATGGCTACACCTTC. Protein: CASRTGGASNYGYTF. The chain employs TRBV2 and TRBJ1-2, with 10 bases that match TRBD1. Germline V CDR1 and CDR2: SNHLY, FYNNEI. The CDR3 sequence is 15 residues long. Unmatched junction bases numbered 8, after V lost 8 bases and J lost 2 bases. Looking up the rest from reference TRBV2 and TRBJ1-2 gives the full variable domain: EPEVTQTPSHQVTQMGQEVILRCVPISNHLYFYWYRQILGQKVEFLVSFYNNEISEKSEIFDDQFSVERPDGSNFTLKIRSTKLEDSAMYFCASRTGGASNYGYTFGSGTRLTVV.

This chain joins TRBV15 and TRBJ2-7; D is undetermined. Looked up from germline, CDR1 is LNHNV and CDR2 is YYDKDF (reference sequence). V shed 4 bases and J shed 3 bases, with 7 bases lying between them. The CDR3 is 12 amino acids. CDR3 in amino acids: CATSKQHYEQYF. CDR3 DNA sequence: TGTGCCACCAGCAAACAACACTACGAGCAGTACTTC.

This sequence joins TRBV29-1 and TRBJ1-1; tentatively, D is TRBD1 (5 bases). This CDR3 has 16 amino acids. Germline V gene lookup returns CDR1 SQVTM and CDR2 ANQGSEA. V was pared by 0 bases and J by 7 bases, with 21 bases between. CDR3 region: CSVEDLFQGVPYEAFF. CDR3 nucleotides: TGCAGCGTTGAAGATCTATTCCAGGGCGTTCCTTATGAAGCTTTCTTT. Together with reference TRBV29-1 and TRBJ1-1, the CDR3 gives the full variable domain: SAVISQKPSRDICQRGTSLTIQCQVDSQVTMMFWYRQQPGQSLTLIATANQGSEATYESGFVIDKFPISRPNLTFSTLTVSNMSPEDSSIYLCSVEDLFQGVPYEAFFGQGTRLTVV.

The rearrangement links TRBV9 to TRBJ2-2; the match to TRBD1 covers 10 bases. J lost 6 bases, V lost 0 bases, and 8 bases had no gene match. CDR3 length: 17 residues. Germline loops: CDR1 SGDLS, CDR2 YYNGEE. Written as DNA, the CDR3 is TGTGCCAGCAGCGTAGATTTAAGGGACAGGGGTCCCGGGGAGCTGTTTTTT. It encodes CASSVDLRDRGPGELFF.

J is TRBJ1-4 and V is TRBV25-1; maybe TRBD1 (6 bases). V lost 3 bases and J lost 7, with 15 bases in between. This CDR3 is 15 amino acids long. Germline assignment: CDR1 MGHDK and CDR2 SYGVNS. As DNA, the CDR3 is TGTGCCAGCAGTGATCCAAGGGGGTTCGGTGAAAAACTGTTTTTT. It encodes CASSDPRGFGEKLFF.

The chain joins TRBV28 to TRBJ2-5; a possible D gene is TRBD2 (5 bases). Per germline, CDR1 MDHEN and CDR2 SYDVKM. The CDR3 has 13 amino acids. With 2 bases removed from V and 5 bases from J, the gap between germline ends came to 9 bases. The CDR3 sequence is CASSLPGGETQYF. CDR3 nucleotide sequence: TGTGCCAGCAGTTTACCTGGCGGGGAGACCCAGTACTTC.

The gene calls are TRBV14 and TRBJ2-1, with D hard to call. Trimming left V 3 bases short and J 5 bases short, with 14 bases between. Germline CDR1 and CDR2: SGHDN and FVKESK. This CDR3 comprises 15 residues. CDR3 bases: TGTGCCAGCAGCCATTACTCCTCCTGGGACAATGAGCAGTTCTTC. Translating gives CASSHYSSWDNEQFF.

This clone was detected only once. The V call is TRBV7-9, the J call TRBJ1-2, with TRBD1 matching over 12 bases. The V and J ends lost 3 bases and 4 bases, in that order; junction bases with no gene match: 12. CDR3 size: 18 residues. CDR1 SEHNR and CDR2 FQNEAQ come from the germline V gene (reference sequence). CDR3 protein: CASSFFRDRGRQGYGYTF. As DNA, the CDR3 is TGTGCCAGCAGCTTTTTCCGGGACAGGGGGCGCCAGGGCTATGGCTACACCTTC.

This clone was seen only once. The CDR3: CSVEKSGDTQYF. The CDR3 region has the DNA TGCAGCGTTGAAAAGTCAGGAGATACGCAGTATTTT. The chain employs TRBV29-1 and TRBJ2-3, with unresolved D. CDR1 SQVTM and CDR2 ANQGSEA come from the germline V gene. V lost 2 bases to trimming and J lost 5 bases, with 8 bases between them. The CDR3 is made up of 12 amino acids.

This clone was counted only a few times. The chain uses TRBV20-1 and TRBJ1-1; D gene uncertain. Germline-derived CDR1 and CDR2 are DFQATT and SNEGSKA (reference sequence). The CDR3 is 11 residues long. Trimming took 5 bases from V and 11 from J, leaving 15 bases between them. CDR3 sequence: CSAYRGSSAFF. In nucleotides, the CDR3 is TGCAGTGCTTACAGAGGGTCATCGGCTTTCTTT.

The rearrangement uses TRBV30 and TRBJ1-3; D is undetermined. CDR3 size: 11 residues. From germline, CDR1 is GTSNPN and CDR2 SVGIG (reference sequence). V was trimmed by 0 bases and J by 8 bases, leaving 5 bases between them. The CDR3 region is CAWSVRDTIYF. The CDR3 nucleotides are TGTGCCTGGAGTGTAAGGGACACCATATATTTT. The full variable domain, its missing parts supplied by reference TRBV30 and TRBJ1-3, is SQTIHQWPATLVQPVGSPLSLECTVEGTSNPNLYWYRQAAGRGLQLLFYSVGIGQISSEVPQNLSASRPQDRQFILSSKKLLLSDSGFYLCAWSVRDTIYFGEGSWLTVV.

The rearrangement uses TRBV28 and TRBJ2-2, with 8 positions matching TRBD1. The ends lost 4 bases at V and 1 base at J; junction bases unmatched: 5. CDR1 and CDR2 from the germline V gene are MDHEN and SYDVKM. This CDR3 has 16 residues. The chain's CDR3 is CASSSAGTGNTGELFF. In DNA, the CDR3 is TGTGCCAGCAGTTCCGCCGGGACAGGGAACACCGGGGAGCTGTTTTTT.

The chain couples TRBV5-1 to TRBJ1-2; D is unresolved. V lost 0 bases and J 7 bases, leaving 13 bases between the germline ends. The length of the CDR3 is 14 residues. CDR1 and CDR2 from the germline V gene are SGHRS and YFSETQ. CDR3 DNA sequence: TGCGCCAGCAGCTTGGTTCCAGACGTGGGTGGCTACACCTTC. Its translation is CASSLVPDVGGYTF.

The table lists this clone with a few counts. This chain joins TRBV4-1 and TRBJ2-3, with a weak D call TRBD1 (6 bases). The CDR3 contains 17 residues. The ends were cut back, 1 base at V and 0 bases at J, with 14 bases in the middle. Germline V lookup: CDR1 MGHRA, CDR2 YSYEKL. This chain's CDR3 is CASSQAGGHTSTDTQYF. Here the CDR3 DNA reads TGCGCCAGCAGCCAAGCTGGGGGACACACTAGCACAGATACGCAGTATTTT.

The chain couples TRBV6-1 to TRBJ1-2; 7 bases line up with TRBD1. CDR1 and CDR2 (germline): MNHNS, SASEGT. V lost 2 bases and J lost 6; bases outside the gene matches: 12. The CDR3 extends over 16 amino acids. CDR3 sequence: CASSEIGWDRNNGYTF. The CDR3, as DNA: TGTGCCAGCAGTGAAATTGGTTGGGACAGAAACAATGGCTACACCTTC.

The CDR3: CASRSRVNTGELFF. The DNA for the CDR3 is TGTGCCAGCCGGTCCAGGGTGAACACCGGGGAGCTGTTTTTT. This chain connects TRBV27 to TRBJ2-2; a weak D match, TRBD1 (5 bases). Germline CDR1 reads MNHEY; CDR2 reads SMNVEV (reference sequence). V lost 8 bases and J lost 1, with 11 bases in between. The CDR3 contains 14 residues.

The chain employs TRBV19 and TRBJ2-4; TRBD1 aligns across 7 bases. The germline V gene has CDR1 LNHDA and CDR2 SQIVND (reference sequence). The CDR3 consists of 12 residues. The junction had 8 bases not matched to a gene; V was cut back by 3 bases and J by 15 bases. This chain's CDR3 is CASSIGDSKSYF. The CDR3 coding sequence is TGTGCCAGTAGTATTGGGGACAGTAAGTCGTACTTC.

The chain joins TRBV29-1 to TRBJ2-1; D is unclear. The CDR3 has 13 amino acids. The V gene lost 4 bases and the J gene lost 9 bases, with 16 bases spanning the gap. Germline CDR1 and CDR2: SQVTM and ANQGSEA. The CDR3 DNA follows: TGCAGCGTTGCCGCATCCGAAGCAGGTGAGCAGTTCTTC. Its protein product is CSVAASEAGEQFF.

This rearrangement joins TRBV27 to TRBJ2-7; D not certain. CDR3 length: 15 residues. The germline CDR1 and CDR2 sequences are MNHEY and SMNVEV (reference sequence). Trimming cost V 8 bases and J 3 bases, with 20 bases left between them. CDR3 region: CASDLFGGRCYEQYF. CDR3 DNA: TGTGCCAGCGACCTGTTCGGTGGGCGCTGCTACGAGCAGTACTTC.

The rearrangement links TRBV5-1 to TRBJ2-1, with 9 positions matching TRBD2. The CDR3 spans 18 residues. Germline assignment: CDR1 SGHRS and CDR2 YFSETQ. V dropped 4 bases and J dropped 7; count of bases not matched to a gene: 18. The CDR3 sequence: CASSADRISASGVNEQFF. The CDR3 DNA is TGCGCCAGCAGCGCGGACAGGATTTCGGCTAGCGGGGTGAATGAGCAGTTCTTC.

The V and J genes are TRBV6-5 and TRBJ2-1; D call uncertain. V was cut by 6 bases and J by 2 bases, with 5 bases left in between. CDR3 size: 12 residues. Per germline, CDR1 MNHEY and CDR2 SVGAGI. The CDR3 loop is CASRDPYNEQFF. In DNA, the CDR3 is TGTGCCAGCAGGGACCCCTACAATGAGCAGTTCTTC.

The V call is TRBV7-2, the J call TRBJ1-5, with TRBD1 as a possible D gene (5 bases). The germline V gene has CDR1 SGHTA and CDR2 FQGNSA. Trimming stripped 8 bases from V and 9 bases from J, with 23 bases between. The CDR3 covers 15 residues. The CDR3 loop reads CASAESGGYGLPQHF. The CDR3 DNA follows: TGTGCCAGCGCCGAGTCGGGGGGTTATGGCTTGCCCCAGCATTTT.

This rearrangement joins TRBV9 to TRBJ2-1; 10 positions match TRBD2. Looked up from germline, CDR1 is SGDLS and CDR2 is YYNGEE. The CDR3 length is 16 residues. Unmatched junction bases numbered 9, after V lost 2 bases and J lost 7 bases. The CDR3 protein is CASSVGLGTSVNEQFF. In DNA, the CDR3 is TGTGCCAGCAGCGTTGGTTTGGGGACTAGCGTTAATGAGCAGTTCTTC. Filled out from reference TRBV9 and TRBJ2-1, the complete variable domain reads DSGVTQTPKHLITATGQRVTLRCSPRSGDLSVYWYQQSLDQGLQFLIQYYNGEERAKGNILERFSAQQFPDLHSELNLSSLELGDSALYFCASSVGLGTSVNEQFFGPGTRLTVL.

The J gene is TRBJ1-3, the V gene TRBV6-5; 7 positions match TRBD1. The CDR3 runs to 13 residues. Germline V CDR1 and CDR2: MNHEY, SVGAGI. Unmatched junction bases numbered 5, after V lost 8 bases and J lost 4 bases. The CDR3 sequence: CASATGLGNTIYF. Written as DNA, the CDR3 is TGTGCCAGCGCGACAGGGTTAGGAAACACCATATATTTT.